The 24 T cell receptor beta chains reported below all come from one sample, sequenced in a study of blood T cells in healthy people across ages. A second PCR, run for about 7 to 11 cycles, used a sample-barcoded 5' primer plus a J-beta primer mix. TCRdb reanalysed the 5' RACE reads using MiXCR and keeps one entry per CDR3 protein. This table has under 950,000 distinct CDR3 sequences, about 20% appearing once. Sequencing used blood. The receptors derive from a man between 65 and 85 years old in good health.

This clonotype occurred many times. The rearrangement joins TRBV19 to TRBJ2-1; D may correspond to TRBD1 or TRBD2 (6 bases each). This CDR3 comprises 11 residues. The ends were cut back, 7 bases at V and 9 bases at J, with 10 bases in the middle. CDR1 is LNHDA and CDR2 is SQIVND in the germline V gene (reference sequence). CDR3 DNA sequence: TGTGCCAGTATCGGGGGCAGTGAGCAGTTCTTC. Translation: CASIGGSEQFF.

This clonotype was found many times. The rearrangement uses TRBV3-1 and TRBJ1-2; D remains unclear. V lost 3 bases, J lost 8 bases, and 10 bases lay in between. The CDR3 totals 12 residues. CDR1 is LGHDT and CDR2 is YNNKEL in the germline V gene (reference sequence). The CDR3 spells CASSQDLGGYTF. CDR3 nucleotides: TGTGCCAGCAGCCAGGACCTAGGAGGCTACACCTTC.

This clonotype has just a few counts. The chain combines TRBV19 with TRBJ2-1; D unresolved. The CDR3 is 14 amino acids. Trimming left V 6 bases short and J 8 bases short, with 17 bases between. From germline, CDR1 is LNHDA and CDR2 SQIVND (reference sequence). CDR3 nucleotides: TGTGCCAGTAGATTAAACCCCGCAACGGATGAGCAGTTCTTC. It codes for CASRLNPATDEQFF.

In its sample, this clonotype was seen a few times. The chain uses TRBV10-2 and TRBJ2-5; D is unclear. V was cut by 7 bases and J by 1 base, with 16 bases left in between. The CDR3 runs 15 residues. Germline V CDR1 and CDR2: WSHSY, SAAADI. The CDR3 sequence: CASNNRELPQETQYF. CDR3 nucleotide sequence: TGCGCCAGCAACAACAGAGAACTGCCCCAAGAGACCCAGTACTTC.

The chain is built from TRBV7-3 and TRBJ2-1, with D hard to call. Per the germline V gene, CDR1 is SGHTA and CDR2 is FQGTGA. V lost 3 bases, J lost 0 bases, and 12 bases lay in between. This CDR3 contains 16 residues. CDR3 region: CASSFGLPGSYNEQFF. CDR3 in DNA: TGTGCCAGCAGCTTCGGGCTGCCCGGCTCCTACAATGAGCAGTTCTTC.

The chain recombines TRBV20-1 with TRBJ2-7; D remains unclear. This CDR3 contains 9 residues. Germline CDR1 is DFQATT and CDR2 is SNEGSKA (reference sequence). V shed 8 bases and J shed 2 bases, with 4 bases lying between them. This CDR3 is CSTAYEQYF. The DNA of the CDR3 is TGCAGTACGGCCTACGAGCAGTACTTC.

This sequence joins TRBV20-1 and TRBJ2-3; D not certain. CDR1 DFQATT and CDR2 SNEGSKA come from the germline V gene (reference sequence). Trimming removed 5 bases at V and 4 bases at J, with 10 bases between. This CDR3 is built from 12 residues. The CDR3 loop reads CSAPSRSDTQYF. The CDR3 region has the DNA TGCAGTGCTCCCTCTAGGTCAGATACGCAGTATTTT.

CDR3 amino acids: CACGSGLAGGTSTDTQYF. CDR3 nucleotide sequence: TGTGCCTGTGGTTCTGGACTAGCGGGGGGGACTAGCACAGATACGCAGTATTTT. The rearrangement joins TRBV12-3 or TRBV12-4 to TRBJ2-3; 15 nucleotides line up with TRBD2. V dropped 11 bases and J dropped 0; count of bases not matched to a gene: 12. CDR3 length equals 18 residues.

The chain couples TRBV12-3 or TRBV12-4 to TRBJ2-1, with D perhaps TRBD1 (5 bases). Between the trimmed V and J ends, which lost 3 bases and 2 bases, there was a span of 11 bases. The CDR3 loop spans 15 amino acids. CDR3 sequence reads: CASSLGWGPYNEQFF. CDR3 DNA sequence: TGTGCCAGCAGTTTGGGTTGGGGCCCCTACAATGAGCAGTTCTTC.

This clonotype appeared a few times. The CDR3 nucleotides read TGTGCCAGCAGCGGACGGCCCAATGAGCAGTTCTTC. Protein: CASSGRPNEQFF. The J gene is TRBJ2-5, the V gene TRBV9, with D unresolved. TRBJ2-1 matches the DNA end more closely, so the J call is doubtful. The germline V gene has CDR1 SGDLS and CDR2 YYNGEE. This CDR3 has 12 residues.

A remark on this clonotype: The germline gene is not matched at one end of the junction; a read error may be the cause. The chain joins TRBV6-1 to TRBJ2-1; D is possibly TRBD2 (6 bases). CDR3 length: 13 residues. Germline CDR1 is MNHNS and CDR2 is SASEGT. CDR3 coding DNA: TGTGCCAGCACGGGGGTTTTCAACAAGGAGCAGTTCTTC. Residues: CASTGVFNKEQFF.

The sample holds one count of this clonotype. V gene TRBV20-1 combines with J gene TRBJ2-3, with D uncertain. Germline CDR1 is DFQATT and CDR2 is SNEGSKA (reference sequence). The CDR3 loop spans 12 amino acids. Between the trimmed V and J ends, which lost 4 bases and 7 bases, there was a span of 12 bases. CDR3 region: CSAKIAENTQYF. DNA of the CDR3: TGCAGTGCTAAAATAGCTGAAAATACGCAGTATTTT.

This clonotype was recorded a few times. The CDR3 reads CASGLRGTGELFF. The DNA of the CDR3 is TGTGCTAGTGGATTGCGGGGGACCGGGGAGCTGTTTTTT. V gene TRBV12-5 combines with J gene TRBJ2-2; TRBD2 matches at 7 bases. Germline values: CDR1 LGHNT, CDR2 FRNRAP. After removal of 6 bases from V and 5 bases from J, the junction contained 3 bases not matched to a gene. This CDR3 contains 13 residues.

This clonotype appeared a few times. CDR3 amino acids: CASSYDRLAKNIQYF. The CDR3, as DNA: TGTGCCAGCAGTTATGACAGGCTAGCCAAAAACATTCAGTACTTC. The chain employs TRBV27 and TRBJ2-4, with D possibly matching TRBD1 (6 bases). V was shortened by 4 bases and J by 0 bases, with 10 bases between the two germline ends. The CDR3 loop spans 15 amino acids. Germline V CDR1 and CDR2: MNHEY, SMNVEV (reference sequence).

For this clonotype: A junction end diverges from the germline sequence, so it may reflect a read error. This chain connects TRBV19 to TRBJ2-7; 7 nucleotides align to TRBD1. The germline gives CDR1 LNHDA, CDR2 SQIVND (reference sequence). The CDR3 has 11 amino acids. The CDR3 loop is CASSISGQVAF. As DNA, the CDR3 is TGTGCCAGTAGTATCTCCGGACAGGTGGCCTTC.

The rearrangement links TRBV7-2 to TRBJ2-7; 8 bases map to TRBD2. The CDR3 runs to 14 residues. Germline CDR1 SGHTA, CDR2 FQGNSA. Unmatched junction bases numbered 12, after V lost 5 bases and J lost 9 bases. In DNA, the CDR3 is TGTGCCAGCAGCCCACTAGCGGTCCTCCTTGGGCAGTACTTC. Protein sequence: CASSPLAVLLGQYF.

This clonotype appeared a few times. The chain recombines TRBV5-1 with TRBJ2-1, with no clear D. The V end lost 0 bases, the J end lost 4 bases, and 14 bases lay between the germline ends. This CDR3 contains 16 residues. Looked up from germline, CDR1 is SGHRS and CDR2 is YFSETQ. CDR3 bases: TGCGCCAGCAGCTTGGCCTACGGGCGTGGGTACAATGAGCAGTTCTTC. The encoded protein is CASSLAYGRGYNEQFF. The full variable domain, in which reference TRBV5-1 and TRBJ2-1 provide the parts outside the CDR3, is KAGVTQTPRYLIKTRGQQVTLSCSPISGHRSVSWYQQTPGQGLQFLFEYFSETQRNKGNFPGRFSGRQFSNSRSEMNVSTLELGDSALYLCASSLAYGRGYNEQFFGPGTRLTVL.

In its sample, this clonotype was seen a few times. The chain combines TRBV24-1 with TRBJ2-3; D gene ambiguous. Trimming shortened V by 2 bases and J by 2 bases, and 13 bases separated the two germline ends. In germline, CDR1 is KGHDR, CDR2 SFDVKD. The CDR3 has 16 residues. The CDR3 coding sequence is TGTGCCACCAGTGATTGGGGTGCCGGCCACACAGATACGCAGTATTTT. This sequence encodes CATSDWGAGHTDTQYF.

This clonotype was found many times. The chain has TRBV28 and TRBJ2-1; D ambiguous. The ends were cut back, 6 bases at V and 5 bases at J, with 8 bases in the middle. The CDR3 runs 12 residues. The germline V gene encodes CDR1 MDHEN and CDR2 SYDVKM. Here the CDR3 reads CASSPLNNEQFF. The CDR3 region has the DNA TGTGCCAGCAGCCCTCTAAACAATGAGCAGTTCTTC.

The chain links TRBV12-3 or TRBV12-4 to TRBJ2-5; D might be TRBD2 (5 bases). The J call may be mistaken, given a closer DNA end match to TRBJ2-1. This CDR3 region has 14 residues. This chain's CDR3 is CASSFRAVDNEQFF. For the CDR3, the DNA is TGTGCCAGCAGTTTCCGAGCGGTAGACAATGAGCAGTTCTTC.

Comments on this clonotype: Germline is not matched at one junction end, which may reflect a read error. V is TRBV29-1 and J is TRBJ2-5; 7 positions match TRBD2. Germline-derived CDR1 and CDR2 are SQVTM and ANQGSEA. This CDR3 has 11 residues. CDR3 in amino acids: CSVEVGGMWFF. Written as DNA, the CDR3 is TGCAGCGTTGAAGTCGGGGGGATGTGGTTCTTC.

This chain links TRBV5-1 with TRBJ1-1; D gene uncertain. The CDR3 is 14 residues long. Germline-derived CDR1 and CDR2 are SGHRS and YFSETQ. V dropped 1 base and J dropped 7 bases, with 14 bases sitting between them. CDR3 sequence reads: CASSLSAVGGEAFF. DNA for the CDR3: TGCGCCAGCAGCTTGTCGGCGGTGGGAGGTGAAGCTTTCTTT.

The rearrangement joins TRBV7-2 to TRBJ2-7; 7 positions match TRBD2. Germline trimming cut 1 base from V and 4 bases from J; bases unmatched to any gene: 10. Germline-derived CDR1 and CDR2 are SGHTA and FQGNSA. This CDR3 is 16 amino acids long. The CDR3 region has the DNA TGTGCCAGCAGCTTAGAGGGTCGGACTAGTTGGTACGAGCAGTACGTC. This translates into CASSLEGRTSWYEQYV.

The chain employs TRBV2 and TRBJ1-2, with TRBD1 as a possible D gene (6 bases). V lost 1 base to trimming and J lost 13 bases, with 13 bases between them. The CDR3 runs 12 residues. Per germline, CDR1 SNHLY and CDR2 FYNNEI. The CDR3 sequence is CASSEGTVWRTF. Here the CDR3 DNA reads TGTGCCAGCAGTGAAGGGACAGTGTGGCGCACCTTC.